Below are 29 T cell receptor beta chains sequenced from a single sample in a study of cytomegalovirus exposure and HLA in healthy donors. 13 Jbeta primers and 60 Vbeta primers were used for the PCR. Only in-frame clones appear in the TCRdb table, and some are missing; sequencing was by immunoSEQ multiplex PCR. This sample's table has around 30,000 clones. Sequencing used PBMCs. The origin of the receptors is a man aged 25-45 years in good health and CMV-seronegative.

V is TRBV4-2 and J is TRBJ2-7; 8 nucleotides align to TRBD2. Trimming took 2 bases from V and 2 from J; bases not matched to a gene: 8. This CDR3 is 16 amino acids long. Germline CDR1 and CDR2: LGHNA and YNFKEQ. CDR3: CASSQRSTSEAYEQYF. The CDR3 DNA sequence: TGTGCCAGCAGCCAAAGATCGACTAGCGAGGCCTACGAGCAGTACTTC.

CDR3 in amino acids: CATSRGAFGYTF. CDR3 DNA: TGTGCCACCAGCAGGGGGGCCTTTGGCTACACCTTC. The J gene is TRBJ1-2, the V gene TRBV15, with D perhaps matching TRBD1 (6 bases). The V end lost 3 bases, the J end lost 7 bases, and 9 bases lay between the germline ends. There are 12 residues in the CDR3. Germline V gene lookup returns CDR1 LNHNV and CDR2 YYDKDF (reference sequence).

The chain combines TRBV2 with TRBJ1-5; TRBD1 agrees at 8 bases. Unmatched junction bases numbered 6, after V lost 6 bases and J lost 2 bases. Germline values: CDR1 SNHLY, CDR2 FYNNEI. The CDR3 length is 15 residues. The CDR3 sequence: CASSVTGVGNQPQHF. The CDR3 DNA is TGTGCCAGCAGCGTGACAGGGGTTGGCAATCAGCCCCAGCATTTT.

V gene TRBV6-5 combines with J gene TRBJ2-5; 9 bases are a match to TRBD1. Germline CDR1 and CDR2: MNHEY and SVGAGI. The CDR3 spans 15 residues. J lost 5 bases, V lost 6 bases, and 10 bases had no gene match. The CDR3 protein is CASSGGTGRWETQYF. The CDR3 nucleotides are TGTGCCAGCAGCGGTGGGACAGGGCGATGGGAGACCCAGTACTTC.

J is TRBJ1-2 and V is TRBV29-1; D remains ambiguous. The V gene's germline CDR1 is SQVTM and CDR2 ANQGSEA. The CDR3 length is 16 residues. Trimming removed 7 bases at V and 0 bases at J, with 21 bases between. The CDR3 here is CSAGSRPINANYGYTF. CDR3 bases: TGCAGCGCCGGTTCCCGCCCCATTAACGCTAACTATGGCTACACCTTC.

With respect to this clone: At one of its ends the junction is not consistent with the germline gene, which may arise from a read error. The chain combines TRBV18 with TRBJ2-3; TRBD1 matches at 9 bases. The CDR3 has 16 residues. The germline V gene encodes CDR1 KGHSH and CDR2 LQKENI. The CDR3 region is CASSPPGTGPTATQYF. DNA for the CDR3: TGTGCCAGCTCACCACCTGGGACAGGGCCGACAGCTACGCAGTATTTT.

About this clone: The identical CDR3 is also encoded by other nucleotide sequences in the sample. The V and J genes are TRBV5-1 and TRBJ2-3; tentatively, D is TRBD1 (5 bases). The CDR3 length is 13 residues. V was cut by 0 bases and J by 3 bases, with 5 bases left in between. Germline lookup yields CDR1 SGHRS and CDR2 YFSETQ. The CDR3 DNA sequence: TGCGCCAGCAGCTTGGCAGGGACAGATACGCAGTATTTT. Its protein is CASSLAGTDTQYF.

CDR3 amino acids: CASSYSMGGSLNEQFF. CDR3 DNA sequence: TGTGCCAGCAGTTACTCGATGGGCGGGAGCCTCAATGAGCAGTTCTTC. This rearrangement joins TRBV6-6 to TRBJ2-1; 7 nucleotides match TRBD2. V trimming: 0 bases; J trimming: 6 bases; junction bases outside the gene matches: 8. Germline V gene lookup returns CDR1 MNHNY and CDR2 SVGAGI (reference sequence). CDR3 size: 16 residues.

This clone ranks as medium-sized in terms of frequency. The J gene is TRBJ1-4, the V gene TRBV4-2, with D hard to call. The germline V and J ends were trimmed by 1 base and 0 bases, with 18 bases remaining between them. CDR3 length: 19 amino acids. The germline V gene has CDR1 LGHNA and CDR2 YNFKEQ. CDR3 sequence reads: CASSQVKKEETATNEKLFF. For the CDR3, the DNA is TGTGCCAGCAGCCAAGTCAAGAAAGAGGAGACTGCAACTAATGAAAAACTGTTTTTT.

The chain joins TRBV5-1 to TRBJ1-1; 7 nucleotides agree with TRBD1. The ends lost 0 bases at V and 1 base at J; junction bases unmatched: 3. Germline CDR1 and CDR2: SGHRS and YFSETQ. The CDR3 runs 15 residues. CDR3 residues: CASSLEAGGNTEAFF. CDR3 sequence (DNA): TGCGCCAGCAGCTTGGAAGCAGGGGGGAACACTGAAGCTTTCTTT.

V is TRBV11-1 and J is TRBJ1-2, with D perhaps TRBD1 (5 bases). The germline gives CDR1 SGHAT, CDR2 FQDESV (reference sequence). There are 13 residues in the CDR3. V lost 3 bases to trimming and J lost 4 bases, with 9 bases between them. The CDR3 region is CASSFRGFYGYTF. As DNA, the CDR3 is TGTGCCAGCAGCTTTAGGGGATTCTATGGCTACACCTTC.

The CDR3 protein is CASSLGITPSSYEQYF. CDR3 DNA sequence: TGTGCCAGCAGCTTGGGGATTACACCTAGCTCCTACGAGCAGTACTTC. V gene TRBV5-6 combines with J gene TRBJ2-7, with D unclear. The CDR3 extends over 16 amino acids. V lost 0 bases, J lost 0 bases, and 13 bases lay in between. Per germline, CDR1 SGHDT and CDR2 YYEEEE. Complete variable domain (other parts from reference TRBV5-6 and TRBJ2-7): DAGVTQSPTHLIKTRGQQVTLRCSPKSGHDTVSWYQQALGQGPQFIFQYYEEEERQRGNFPDRFSGHQFPNYSSELNVNALLLGDSALYLCASSLGITPSSYEQYFGPGTRLTVT.

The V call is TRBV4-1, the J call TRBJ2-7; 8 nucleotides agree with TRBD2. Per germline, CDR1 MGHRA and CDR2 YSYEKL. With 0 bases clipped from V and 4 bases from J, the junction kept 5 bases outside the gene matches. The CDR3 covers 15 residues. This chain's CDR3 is CASSQDVAGLYEQYF. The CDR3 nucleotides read TGCGCCAGCAGCCAAGATGTAGCGGGATTGTACGAGCAGTACTTC.

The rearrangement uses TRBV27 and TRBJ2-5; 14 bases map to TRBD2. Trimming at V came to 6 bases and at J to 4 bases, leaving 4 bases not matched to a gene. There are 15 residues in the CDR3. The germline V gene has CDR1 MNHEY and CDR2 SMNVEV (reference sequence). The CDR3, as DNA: TGTGCCAGCAGCCTAGGGACTAGCGGGGGAGAGACCCAGTACTTC. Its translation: CASSLGTSGGETQYF.

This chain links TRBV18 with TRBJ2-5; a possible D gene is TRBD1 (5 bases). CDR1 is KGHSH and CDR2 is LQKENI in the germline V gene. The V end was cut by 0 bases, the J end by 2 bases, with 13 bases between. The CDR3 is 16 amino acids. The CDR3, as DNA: TGTGCCAGCTCACCACCAATAGGGCAGGGTCAAGAGACCCAGTACTTC. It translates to CASSPPIGQGQETQYF.

The DNA of the CDR3 is TGTGCCAGCCACACGGAGGTGATTCAGCCCCAGCATTTT. This gives the protein CASHTEVIQPQHF. This sequence joins TRBV2 and TRBJ1-5; D unclear. CDR1 SNHLY and CDR2 FYNNEI come from the germline V gene. The CDR3 consists of 13 residues. The germline V and J ends were trimmed by 8 bases and 6 bases, with 14 bases remaining between them.

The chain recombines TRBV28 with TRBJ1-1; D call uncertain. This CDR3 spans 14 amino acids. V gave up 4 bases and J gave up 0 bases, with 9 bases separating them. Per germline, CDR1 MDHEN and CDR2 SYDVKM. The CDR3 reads CASSSTPMNTEAFF. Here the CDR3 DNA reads TGTGCCAGCAGTTCCACCCCTATGAACACTGAAGCTTTCTTT.

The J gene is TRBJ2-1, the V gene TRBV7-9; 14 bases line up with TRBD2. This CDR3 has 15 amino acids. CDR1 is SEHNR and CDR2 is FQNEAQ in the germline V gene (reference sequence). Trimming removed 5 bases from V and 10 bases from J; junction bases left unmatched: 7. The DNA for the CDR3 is TGTGCCAGCAGCCCCCATGGGACTAGCGGGAGAGAGCAGTTCTTC. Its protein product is CASSPHGTSGREQFF.

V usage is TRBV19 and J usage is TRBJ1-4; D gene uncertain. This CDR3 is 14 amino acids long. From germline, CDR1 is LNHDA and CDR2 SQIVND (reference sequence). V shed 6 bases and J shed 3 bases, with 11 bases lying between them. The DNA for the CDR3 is TGTGCCAGTAGCGACATTGCATCTAATGAAAAACTGTTTTTT. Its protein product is CASSDIASNEKLFF. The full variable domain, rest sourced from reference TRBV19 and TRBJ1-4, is DGGITQSPKYLFRKEGQNVTLSCEQNLNHDAMYWYRQDPGQGLRLIYYSQIVNDFQKGDIAEGYSVSREKKESFPLTVTSAQKNPTAFYLCASSDIASNEKLFFGSGTQLSVL.

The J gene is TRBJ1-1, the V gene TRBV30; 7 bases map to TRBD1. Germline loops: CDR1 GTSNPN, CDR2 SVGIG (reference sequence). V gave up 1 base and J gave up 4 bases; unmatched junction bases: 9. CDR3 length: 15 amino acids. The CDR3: CAWSGLQGIGTEAFF. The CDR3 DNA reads TGTGCCTGGAGTGGCTTACAGGGGATAGGCACTGAAGCTTTCTTT.

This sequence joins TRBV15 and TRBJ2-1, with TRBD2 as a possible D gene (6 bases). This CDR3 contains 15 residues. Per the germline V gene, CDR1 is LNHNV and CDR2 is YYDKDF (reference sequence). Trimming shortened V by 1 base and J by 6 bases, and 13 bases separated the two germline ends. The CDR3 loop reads CATSRGSGDGNEQFF. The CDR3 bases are TGTGCCACCAGCAGAGGTAGCGGAGACGGCAATGAGCAGTTCTTC.

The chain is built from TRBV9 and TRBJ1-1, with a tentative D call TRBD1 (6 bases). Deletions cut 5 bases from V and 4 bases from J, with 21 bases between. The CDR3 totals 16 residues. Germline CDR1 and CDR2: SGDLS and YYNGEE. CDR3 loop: CASSGEWGGAITEAFF. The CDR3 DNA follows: TGTGCCAGCAGTGGCGAATGGGGGGGGGCGATCACTGAAGCTTTCTTT.

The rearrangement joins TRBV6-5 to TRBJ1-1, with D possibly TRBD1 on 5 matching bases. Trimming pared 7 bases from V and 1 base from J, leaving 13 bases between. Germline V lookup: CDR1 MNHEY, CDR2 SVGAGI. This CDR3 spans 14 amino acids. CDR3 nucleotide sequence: TGTGCCAGCAAGCCACAGGCAACGAACACTGAAGCTTTCTTT. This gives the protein CASKPQATNTEAFF.

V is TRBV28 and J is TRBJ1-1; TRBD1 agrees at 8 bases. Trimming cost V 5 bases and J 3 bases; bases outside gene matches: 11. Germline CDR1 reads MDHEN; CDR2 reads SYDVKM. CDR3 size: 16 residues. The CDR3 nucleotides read TGTGCCAGCAGTACACCCCAGGGGGCAGGGGACACTGAAGCTTTCTTT. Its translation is CASSTPQGAGDTEAFF. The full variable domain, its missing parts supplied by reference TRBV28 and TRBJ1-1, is DVKVTQSSRYLVKRTGEKVFLECVQDMDHENMFWYRQDPGLGLRLIYFSYDVKMKEKGDIPEGYSVSREKKERFSLILESASTNQTSMYLCASSTPQGAGDTEAFFGQGTRLTVV.

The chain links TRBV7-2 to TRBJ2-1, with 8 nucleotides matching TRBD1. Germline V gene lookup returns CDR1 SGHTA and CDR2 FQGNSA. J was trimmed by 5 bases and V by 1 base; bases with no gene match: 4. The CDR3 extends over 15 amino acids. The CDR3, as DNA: TGTGCCAGCAGCTTAGTAGGACAGGGACACAATGAGCAGTTCTTC. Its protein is CASSLVGQGHNEQFF.

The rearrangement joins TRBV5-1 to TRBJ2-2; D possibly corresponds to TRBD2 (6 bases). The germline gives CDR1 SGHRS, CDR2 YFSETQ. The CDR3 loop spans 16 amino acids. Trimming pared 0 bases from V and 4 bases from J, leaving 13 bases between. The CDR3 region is CASSLATGLITGELFF. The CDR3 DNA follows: TGCGCCAGCAGCTTGGCCACGGGACTGATCACCGGGGAGCTGTTTTTT.

As DNA, the CDR3 is TGTGCCAGCAGCCGAGGACAGGCTGGAAGTCAGCCCCAGCATTTT. Translated, it gives CASSRGQAGSQPQHF. The chain recombines TRBV7-2 with TRBJ1-5, with TRBD1 matching 7 bases. CDR1 and CDR2 (germline): SGHTA, FQGNSA. The V segment lost 5 bases and the J segment 6 bases; nucleotides outside the gene matches: 10. The CDR3 sequence is 15 residues long.

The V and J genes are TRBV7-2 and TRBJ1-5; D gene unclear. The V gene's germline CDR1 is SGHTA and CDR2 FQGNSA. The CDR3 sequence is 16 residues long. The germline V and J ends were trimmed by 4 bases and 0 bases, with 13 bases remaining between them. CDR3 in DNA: TGTGCCAGCAGCTCGAACAGTCTCTATAGCAATCAGCCCCAGCATTTT. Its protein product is CASSSNSLYSNQPQHF.

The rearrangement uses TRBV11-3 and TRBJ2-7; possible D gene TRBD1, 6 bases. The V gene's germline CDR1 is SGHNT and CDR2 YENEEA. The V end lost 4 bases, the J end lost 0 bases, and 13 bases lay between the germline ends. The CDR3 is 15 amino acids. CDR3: CASSSHRDPSYEQYF. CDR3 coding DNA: TGTGCCAGCAGCTCTCACAGGGACCCCTCCTACGAGCAGTACTTC.